The 14 T cell receptor beta chains given below trace back to one sample, sequenced in a study of T cell repertoires in cytomegalovirus infection. TCRdb called the reads again in MiXCR, with one record for every CDR3 protein. Here the sample spans 680,000 or so distinct CDR3 sequences, roughly 36% being singletons. The material sequenced was PBMCs. The receptors shown here come from a human donor in good health (CMV status not recorded). Some clones in this sample may be carry-over from other donors' samples.

This clonotype was counted a single time. The chain couples TRBV30 to TRBJ1-6; 8 nucleotides align to TRBD1. V dropped 3 bases and J dropped 14; count of bases not matched to a gene: 18. The CDR3 contains 16 residues. Germline loops: CDR1 GTSNPN, CDR2 SVGIG (reference sequence). The CDR3 loop is CAWSALKTGVGLTLHF. CDR3 in DNA: TGTGCCTGGAGCGCCCTTAAGACAGGGGTCGGTCTAACCCTCCACTTT.

The chain combines TRBV6-6 with TRBJ1-6, with TRBD1 matching 7 bases. Germline CDR1 and CDR2: MNHNY and SVGAGI (reference sequence). CDR3 size: 18 residues. V was pared by 2 bases and J by 5 bases, with 12 bases of the junction left unmatched. CDR3 sequence: CASSYLGGGQANNSPLHF. The CDR3 nucleotides are TGTGCCAGCAGTTACCTAGGGGGCGGGCAGGCGAATAATTCACCCCTCCACTTT.

The rearrangement links TRBV7-8 to TRBJ2-6, with TRBD1 matching 10 bases. Trimming took 7 bases from V and 2 from J; bases not matched to a gene: 8. Germline CDR1 SGHVS, CDR2 FQNEAQ. The CDR3 length is 17 residues. This chain's CDR3 is CASTGTGVEAGANVLTF. CDR3 sequence (DNA): TGTGCCAGCACCGGGACAGGGGTTGAAGCTGGGGCCAACGTCCTGACTTTC.

V and J are TRBV6-2 or TRBV6-3 and TRBJ1-5; D unresolved. Germline values: CDR1 MNHEY, CDR2 SVGEGT. V lost 6 bases and J 3 bases, leaving 12 bases between the germline ends. CDR3 length equals 14 residues. For the CDR3, the DNA is TGTGCCAGCAGCCTTTGGACTTTCAATCAGCCCCAGCATTTT. Encoded protein: CASSLWTFNQPQHF.

This clonotype has a handful of counts. The chain is built from TRBV4-1 and TRBJ1-2; D is perhaps TRBD1 (6 bases). V was trimmed by 2 bases and J by 4 bases, leaving 14 bases between them. Germline loops: CDR1 MGHRA, CDR2 YSYEKL. This CDR3 comprises 15 residues. CDR3 nucleotide sequence: TGCGCCAGCAGCCAACCAGGGGAGTCTCTCTATGGCTACACCTTC. Translating it yields CASSQPGESLYGYTF.

In the case of this clonotype: This may stem from a read error, because a much larger clone lies one nucleotide away. The chain combines TRBV28 with TRBJ2-3; the match to TRBD2 covers 7 bases. The germline V gene has CDR1 MDHEN and CDR2 SYDVKM. The CDR3 is 15 amino acids. CDR3 sequence: CASSLVGRLADTHYF. CDR3 nucleotide sequence: TGTGCCAGCAGTTTAGTCGGGAGGTTGGCAGATACGCATTATTTT. Complete variable domain (other parts from reference TRBV28 and TRBJ2-3): DVKVTQSSRYLVKRTGEKVFLECVQDMDHENMFWYRQDPGLGLRLIYFSYDVKMKEKGDIPEGYSVSREKKERFSLILESASTNQTSMYLCASSLVGRLADTHYFGPGTRLTVL.

This chain connects TRBV28 to TRBJ1-1; D is undetermined. CDR1 MDHEN and CDR2 SYDVKM come from the germline V gene. The CDR3 contains 14 residues. The V gene lost 8 bases and the J gene lost 7 bases, with 20 bases spanning the gap. The DNA for the CDR3 is TGTGCCAGCGGAAGTCCGGGCCAGAGAATTGAAGCTTTCTTT. Its protein is CASGSPGQRIEAFF.

V and J are TRBV7-9 and TRBJ1-5; 7 bases map to TRBD1. The CDR3 contains 17 residues. J was trimmed by 4 bases and V by 1 base; bases with no gene match: 10. Germline CDR1 reads SEHNR; CDR2 reads FQNEAQ (reference sequence). In DNA form, the CDR3 reads TGTGCCAGCAGCTTAGGAAGAGGACAGGATGGGAATCAGCCCCAGCATTTT. It is translated as CASSLGRGQDGNQPQHF.

The chain joins TRBV20-1 to TRBJ2-3; the D is unclear. The length of the CDR3 is 14 residues. Germline CDR1 DFQATT, CDR2 SNEGSKA (reference sequence). The ends were cut back, 6 bases at V and 0 bases at J, with 13 bases in the middle. CDR3 sequence: CSAIHPVSTDTQYF. The CDR3 DNA follows: TGCAGTGCCATACATCCTGTGAGCACAGATACGCAGTATTTT.

The genes are TRBV28 and TRBJ1-4, with D uncertain. Per the germline V gene, CDR1 is MDHEN and CDR2 is SYDVKM. The CDR3 totals 16 residues. With 6 bases removed from V and 1 base from J, the gap between germline ends came to 15 bases. CDR3 in DNA: TGTGCCAGCAGACTGGGATCTACTCGAACTAATGAAAAACTGTTTTTT. It specifies CASRLGSTRTNEKLFF. Full variable domain (rest looked up from reference TRBV28 and TRBJ1-4): DVKVTQSSRYLVKRTGEKVFLECVQDMDHENMFWYRQDPGLGLRLIYFSYDVKMKEKGDIPEGYSVSREKKERFSLILESASTNQTSMYLCASRLGSTRTNEKLFFGSGTQLSVL.

The rearrangement links TRBV15 to TRBJ1-2; the D is unclear. Germline CDR1 is LNHNV and CDR2 is YYDKDF (reference sequence). There are 14 residues in the CDR3. Trimming removed 0 bases from V and 0 bases from J, with 5 bases in between. CDR3 sequence reads: CATSRDIANYGYTF. DNA of the CDR3: TGTGCCACCAGCAGAGATATAGCTAACTATGGCTACACCTTC.

The rearrangement uses TRBV7-9 and TRBJ1-5; D remains ambiguous. The germline V and J ends were trimmed by 4 bases and 7 bases, with 11 bases remaining between them. Germline V gene lookup returns CDR1 SEHNR and CDR2 FQNEAQ (reference sequence). CDR3 length equals 13 residues. CDR3 sequence reads: CASSSGTKQPQHF. The CDR3 bases are TGTGCCAGCAGCTCCGGAACGAAACAGCCCCAGCATTTT.

This clonotype has only a few counts. The gene calls are TRBV11-2 and TRBJ2-3; 16 nucleotides match TRBD2. Germline assignment: CDR1 SGHAT and CDR2 FQNNGV. V was clipped by 5 bases and J by 3 bases; unmatched bases: 11. The CDR3 is 19 residues long. CDR3 in amino acids: CASSPTGTSGRAWTDTQYF. The DNA for the CDR3 is TGTGCCAGCAGCCCCACCGGGACTAGCGGGAGGGCCTGGACAGATACGCAGTATTTT.

There are a few counts of this clonotype. The rearrangement links TRBV7-2 to TRBJ2-5; D not resolved. Germline-derived CDR1 and CDR2 are SGHTA and FQGNSA. This CDR3 region has 13 residues. V gave up 7 bases and J gave up 4 bases, with 13 bases separating them. This CDR3 is CASTSPPTETQYF. The CDR3 DNA sequence: TGTGCCAGCACCTCCCCCCCCACAGAGACCCAGTACTTC.